A selection of T cell receptor beta chains follows, all from one sample in a study of molecular identifiers for immune sequencing clone quantification. TCRdb independently ran MiXCR on the PCR reads; one entry per CDR3 protein. The sample includes 20,000 to 30,000 distinct CDR3 sequences, over 15% seen only once; the top ten take about 0.99%. Sequenced input: naive CD8+ T cells from blood, with Jurkat cell RNA spiked in. These receptors originate from a human donor in good health. Some libraries in this study had Jurkat cell RNA spiked in. Each CDR3 is given with its conserved first and last residue. The D gene is left open where the match is weak. Some rows mark clone size as missing; the rest say once, few, many or name a class of expanded clone.

size,D,J,V,DNA,CDR3
many,NA,TRBJ1-1,TRBV6-1,TGTGCCAGCAGTGAGTGGGTGATGGATGAAGCTTTCTTT,CASSEWVMDEAFF
many,NA,TRBJ2-5,TRBV20-1,TGCAGTGCTAGGGAGGGAGTATCCCAAGAGACCCAGTACTTC,CSAREGVSQETQYF
NA,TRBD2,TRBJ2-7,TRBV5-6,TGTGCCAGCAGCTTAGAACTAGCGGGAGCAGTTAACTACGAGCAGTACTTC,CASSLELAGAVNYEQYF
many,NA,TRBJ1-1,TRBV11-2,TGTGCCAGCAGAAAAAGGCGGGAGACACCGTTAATGAACACTGAAGCTTTCTTT,CASRKRRETPLMNTEAFF
many,NA,TRBJ1-5,TRBV19,TGTGCCAGTAACTCCCCGACGGATCAGCCCCAGCATTTT,CASNSPTDQPQHF
many,NA,TRBJ2-5,TRBV20-1,TGCAGTGCTTTGGTTTTGGGTCGTCGGCAAGAGACCCAGTACTTC,CSALVLGRRQETQYF
few,NA,TRBJ2-5,TRBV6-9,TGTGCCATCAGTTTAGGGGATGGAATGTACCAAGAGACCCAGTACTTC,CAISLGDGMYQETQYF
many,TRBD1,TRBJ2-7,TRBV7-9,TGTGCCAGCAGCCCGGGACAGGGGCTGGAGCAGTACTTC,CASSPGQGLEQYF
many,NA,TRBJ2-7,TRBV7-9,TGTGCCAGCAGCAAGAATGGAGGCGAGCAGTACTTC,CASSKNGGEQYF
many,NA,TRBJ2-5,TRBV4-1,TGCGCCAGCAGCCAAGACGTTGGAGACCAAGAGACCCAGTACTTC,CASSQDVGDQETQYF
many,NA,TRBJ2-1,TRBV16,TGTGCCAGCACCATGGAGGGGGTGAACAATGAGCAGTTCTTC,CASTMEGVNNEQFF
many,TRBD1,TRBJ1-4,TRBV27,TGTGCCAGCAGTCCGGGGACAGGGATGCATGAAAAACTGTTTTTT,CASSPGTGMHEKLFF
many,TRBD2,TRBJ2-1,TRBV6-2/TRBV6-3,TGTGCCAGCAGTTTGCTAGCGGAGTACAATGAGCAGTTCTTC,CASSLLAEYNEQFF